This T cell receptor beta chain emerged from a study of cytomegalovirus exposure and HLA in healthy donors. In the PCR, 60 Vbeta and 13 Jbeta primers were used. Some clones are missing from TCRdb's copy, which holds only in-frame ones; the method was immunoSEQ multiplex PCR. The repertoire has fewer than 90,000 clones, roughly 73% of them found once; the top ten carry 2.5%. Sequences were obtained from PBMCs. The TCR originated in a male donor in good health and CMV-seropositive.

CDR3 region: CASSEASQPQHF. The CDR3 DNA reads as TGTGCCAGCAGTGAAGCTTCACAGCCCCAGCATTTT. J is TRBJ1-5 and V is TRBV2; D gene unclear. This CDR3 contains 12 residues. Germline V gene lookup returns CDR1 SNHLY and CDR2 FYNNEI. Trimming shortened V by 0 bases and J by 7 bases, and 4 bases separated the two germline ends.